These 27 T cell receptor beta chains were sequenced from one sample in a study of cytomegalovirus exposure and HLA in healthy donors. The method was immunoSEQ multiplex PCR; TCRdb's version includes in-frame clones alone and lacks a portion of them. The sample holds about 160,000 clones; approximately 96% are singletons and the top ten take 0.8% to 0.95%. The sample taken for sequencing was PBMCs. These receptor sequences come from a woman aged 18-29 years in good health and CMV-seronegative.

This sequence joins TRBV7-2 and TRBJ2-3; D call uncertain. The germline gives CDR1 SGHTA, CDR2 FQGNSA. V was cut by 3 bases and J by 3 bases, with 7 bases left in between. The CDR3 has 13 amino acids. The CDR3 spells CASSLSATDTQYF. CDR3 nucleotide sequence: TGTGCCAGCAGCTTGAGCGCGACAGATACGCAGTATTTT.

This chain links TRBV7-2 with TRBJ2-3, with 10 bases aligning to TRBD2. The trim removed 5 bases at V and 11 bases at J, leaving 10 bases unmatched. CDR1 is SGHTA, CDR2 FQGNSA, per germline. The CDR3 contains 14 residues. The CDR3 here is CASSPNSGGDVQYF. CDR3 DNA: TGTGCCAGCAGCCCTAACAGCGGGGGGGACGTGCAGTATTTT.

The chain has TRBV9 and TRBJ1-6; D is perhaps TRBD1 (5 bases). Germline CDR1 SGDLS, CDR2 YYNGEE. V lost 3 bases to trimming and J lost 7 bases, with 14 bases between them. The CDR3 length is 15 residues. For the CDR3, the DNA is TGTGCCAGCAGCGCAGGGCCTTTCGTCAATTCACCCCTCCACTTT. Translation gives CASSAGPFVNSPLHF. Variable domain in full (rest from reference TRBV9 and TRBJ1-6): DSGVTQTPKHLITATGQRVTLRCSPRSGDLSVYWYQQSLDQGLQFLIQYYNGEERAKGNILERFSAQQFPDLHSELNLSSLELGDSALYFCASSAGPFVNSPLHFGNGTRLTVT.

This clone showed up just once. The J gene is TRBJ2-5, the V gene TRBV7-8, with D hard to call. Germline assignment: CDR1 SGHVS and CDR2 FQNEAQ. Trimming pared 4 bases from V and 4 bases from J, leaving 7 bases between. The CDR3 runs to 12 residues. The CDR3 bases are TGTGCCAGCAGCTACACTACAGAGACCCAGTACTTC. Its protein is CASSYTTETQYF. The whole variable domain, filled in from reference TRBV7-8 and TRBJ2-5, reads GAGVSQSPRYKVAKRGQDVALRCDPISGHVSLFWYQQALGQGPEFLTYFQNEAQLDKSGLPSDRFFAERPEGSVSTLKIQRTQQEDSAVYLCASSYTTETQYFGPGTRLLVL.

Remarks on this clone: A junction end diverges from the germline sequence, so it may reflect a read error. The chain has TRBV25-1 and TRBJ1-4, with 7 bases matching TRBD1. Germline values: CDR1 MGHDK, CDR2 SYGVNS. The CDR3 is 14 amino acids. The DNA for the CDR3 is TGTGTCAGCAGTGAAGGGACAGCTAATGAAAAACTGTTTTTT. It translates to CVSSEGTANEKLFF.

A single count supports this clone. This chain uses TRBV19 with TRBJ1-2, with a tentative D call TRBD1 (5 bases). V was clipped by 4 bases and J by 4 bases, with 22 bases between them. Germline values: CDR1 LNHDA, CDR2 SQIVND (reference sequence). The CDR3 spans 17 residues. CDR3 sequence: CASSSGPTTAYSYGYTF. The CDR3 nucleotides are TGTGCCAGTAGTAGTGGTCCGACGACAGCTTACTCCTATGGCTACACCTTC. The complete variable domain, with remaining parts taken from reference TRBV19 and TRBJ1-2, reads DGGITQSPKYLFRKEGQNVTLSCEQNLNHDAMYWYRQDPGQGLRLIYYSQIVNDFQKGDIAEGYSVSREKKESFPLTVTSAQKNPTAFYLCASSSGPTTAYSYGYTFGSGTRLTVV.

The genes are TRBV2 and TRBJ2-7; 7 bases line up with TRBD2. The J segment lost 2 bases and the V segment lost 4 bases, leaving 8 bases of the junction unmatched. The CDR3 has 15 residues. CDR1 SNHLY and CDR2 FYNNEI come from the germline V gene. In DNA form, the CDR3 reads TGTGCCAGCAGTGCGTCGAGCGGGGAAGCCTACGAGCAGTACTTC. Protein: CASSASSGEAYEQYF.

The V call is TRBV4-1, the J call TRBJ1-1; no firm D call. The CDR3 covers 17 residues. CDR1 is MGHRA, CDR2 YSYEKL, per germline. The germline V and J ends were trimmed by 2 bases and 2 bases, with 18 bases remaining between them. The chain's CDR3 is CASSQTPVLVPNTEAFF. In nucleotides, the CDR3 is TGCGCCAGCAGCCAAACGCCAGTGCTAGTGCCCAACACTGAAGCTTTCTTT.

The chain recombines TRBV10-3 with TRBJ2-5; possibly TRBD2 for D (6 bases). V was clipped by 6 bases and J by 2 bases, with 10 bases between them. The CDR3 covers 13 residues. CDR1 is ENHRY and CDR2 is SYGVKD in the germline V gene. CDR3 bases: TGTGCCATCAGGCGGGACCCTCAAGAGACCCAGTACTTC. This gives the protein CAIRRDPQETQYF.

The CDR3 region is CASRWTGPNSPLHF. The DNA of the CDR3 is TGTGCCAGCAGGTGGACAGGGCCCAATTCACCCCTCCACTTT. The J gene is TRBJ1-6, the V gene TRBV27; 8 bases line up with TRBD1. This CDR3 has 14 amino acids. The germline V gene encodes CDR1 MNHEY and CDR2 SMNVEV (reference sequence). V lost 6 bases and J lost 7; bases outside the gene matches: 5.

This sequence joins TRBV2 and TRBJ1-5, with 7 bases fitting TRBD1. V was clipped by 5 bases and J by 0 bases; unmatched bases: 4. This CDR3 is 15 amino acids long. Looked up from germline, CDR1 is SNHLY and CDR2 is FYNNEI. The CDR3 DNA follows: TGTGCCAGCAGTTCTACAGGGGTTAGCAATCAGCCCCAGCATTTT. Protein: CASSSTGVSNQPQHF.

The CDR3 bases are TGTGCCAGCAGTTTCAGACTAAATTCGGGGATGAACACTGAAGCTTTCTTT. Its protein product is CASSFRLNSGMNTEAFF. This chain links TRBV27 with TRBJ1-1, with D unresolved. Trimming shortened V by 3 bases and J by 0 bases, and 17 bases separated the two germline ends. This CDR3 region has 17 residues. CDR1 MNHEY and CDR2 SMNVEV come from the germline V gene (reference sequence).

The chain links TRBV7-3 to TRBJ2-2; maybe TRBD2 (7 bases). Trimming took 1 base from V and 6 from J, leaving 12 bases between them. The CDR3 covers 15 residues. CDR1 and CDR2 (germline): SGHTA, FQGTGA. CDR3 bases: TGTGCCAGCAGCTTAAGGCTCGGGGGGCCCGGGGAGCTGTTTTTT. As protein: CASSLRLGGPGELFF.

This chain links TRBV27 with TRBJ2-3; 9 bases match TRBD1. The ends lost 3 bases at V and 5 bases at J; junction bases unmatched: 3. The CDR3 has 14 amino acids. Germline V lookup: CDR1 MNHEY, CDR2 SMNVEV (reference sequence). CDR3 residues: CASSLTTGGDTQYF. The CDR3, as DNA: TGTGCCAGCAGTTTGACGACAGGGGGAGATACGCAGTATTTT.

The chain employs TRBV9 and TRBJ2-2, with TRBD1 matching over 8 bases. The CDR3 covers 15 residues. CDR1 SGDLS and CDR2 YYNGEE come from the germline V gene. V shed 2 bases, J shed 3 bases, and the junction held 3 bases outside the gene matches. The CDR3 protein is CASSVRDRHTGELFF. DNA of the CDR3: TGTGCCAGCAGCGTCCGGGACAGGCACACCGGGGAGCTGTTTTTT. The variable domain in full, completed from reference TRBV9 and TRBJ2-2, reads DSGVTQTPKHLITATGQRVTLRCSPRSGDLSVYWYQQSLDQGLQFLIQYYNGEERAKGNILERFSAQQFPDLHSELNLSSLELGDSALYFCASSVRDRHTGELFFGEGSRLTVL.

V is TRBV6-5 and J is TRBJ2-7, with D maybe TRBD2 (5 bases). This CDR3 is 13 amino acids long. The V gene lost 6 bases and the J gene lost 1 base, with 10 bases spanning the gap. Germline lookup yields CDR1 MNHEY and CDR2 SVGAGI. For the CDR3, the DNA is TGTGCCAGCAGAAGCCGGGAATCCTACGAGCAGTACTTC. This encodes CASRSRESYEQYF.

The chain combines TRBV18 with TRBJ1-1, with 8 bases aligning to TRBD1. Trimming took 6 bases from V and 6 from J; bases not matched to a gene: 6. Germline CDR1 is KGHSH and CDR2 is LQKENI. This CDR3 has 13 amino acids. CDR3 DNA sequence: TGTGCCAGCTCGGACAGGGCGTACGCTGAAGCTTTCTTT. The encoded protein is CASSDRAYAEAFF.

The chain couples TRBV19 to TRBJ2-1; no clear D. In germline, CDR1 is LNHDA, CDR2 SQIVND (reference sequence). The CDR3 loop spans 14 amino acids. Trimming removed 2 bases from V and 9 bases from J, with 14 bases in between. This chain's CDR3 is CASSILPVNGEQFF. CDR3 in DNA: TGTGCCAGTAGTATATTACCTGTGAACGGTGAGCAGTTCTTC.

In this sample, this clone turned up a few times. This sequence joins TRBV6-7 and TRBJ1-5, with a tentative D call TRBD1 (6 bases). TRBV6-7 is noted as an ORF with a role that remains uncertain. V dropped 0 bases and J dropped 2 bases, with 23 bases sitting between them. The CDR3 totals 20 residues. The CDR3 spells CASSYSSDNERGCCNQPQHF. CDR3 nucleotide sequence: TGTGCCAGCAGTTACTCATCCGATAACGAGAGGGGGTGTTGCAATCAGCCCCAGCATTTT.

The gene calls are TRBV19 and TRBJ2-2; 7 bases line up with TRBD1. This CDR3 is 16 amino acids long. CDR1 LNHDA and CDR2 SQIVND come from the germline V gene (reference sequence). The trim removed 6 bases at V and 1 base at J, leaving 8 bases unmatched. The CDR3 region has the DNA TGTGCCAGTAGGAGACAGGGTAATTTGAACACCGGGGAGCTGTTTTTT. As protein: CASRRQGNLNTGELFF.

The rearrangement links TRBV7-2 to TRBJ2-5; 9 bases align to TRBD2. The V gene end was trimmed by 1 base and the J gene end by 2 bases; junction bases not matched to a gene: 5. The CDR3 runs 16 residues. Germline V gene data show CDR1 as SGHTA and CDR2 as FQGNSA. CDR3 nucleotide sequence: TGTGCCAGCAGCTTAGTAGGGACTAGCTTACAAGAGACCCAGTACTTC. Its translation: CASSLVGTSLQETQYF. Full variable domain (rest looked up from reference TRBV7-2 and TRBJ2-5): GAGVSQSPSNKVTEKGKDVELRCDPISGHTALYWYRQSLGQGLEFLIYFQGNSAPDKSGLPSDRFSAERTGGSVSTLTIQRTQQEDSAVYLCASSLVGTSLQETQYFGPGTRLLVL.

The V and J genes are TRBV7-2 and TRBJ2-7, with a possible D match to TRBD1 (5 bases). This CDR3 is 15 amino acids long. The V and J ends lost 5 bases and 0 bases respectively, with 14 bases between them. Germline V gene sequence: CDR1 SGHTA, CDR2 FQGNSA. CDR3 loop: CASSTGFSHSYEQYF. The DNA for the CDR3 is TGTGCCAGCAGCACAGGTTTTTCCCACTCCTACGAGCAGTACTTC.

This sequence joins TRBV7-9 and TRBJ2-5; 8 bases are a match to TRBD1. The germline gives CDR1 SEHNR, CDR2 FQNEAQ (reference sequence). This CDR3 has 15 residues. V lost 4 bases and J lost 4; bases outside the gene matches: 8. CDR3 nucleotide sequence: TGTGCCAGCAGCTCCGGACAGGGACGTTTAGAGACCCAGTACTTC. This encodes CASSSGQGRLETQYF.

The chain carries TRBV6-5 and TRBJ1-2; TRBD1 might be the D (5 bases). The CDR3 loop spans 13 amino acids. The germline V gene encodes CDR1 MNHEY and CDR2 SVGAGI. Trimming removed 5 bases from V and 7 bases from J, with 14 bases in between. CDR3 bases: TGTGCCAGCAGTCGGGGGGTGTCGGGTGGCTACACCTTC. Its protein is CASSRGVSGGYTF.

The chain recombines TRBV20-1 with TRBJ1-1; D unclear. Between the trimmed V and J ends, which lost 4 bases and 2 bases, there was a span of 5 bases. The length of the CDR3 is 11 residues. Germline V gene sequence: CDR1 DFQATT, CDR2 SNEGSKA (reference sequence). The CDR3 protein is CSATPNTEAFF. In nucleotides, the CDR3 is TGCAGTGCTACCCCTAACACTGAAGCTTTCTTT.

J is TRBJ1-1 and V is TRBV18; D uncertain. CDR1 and CDR2 from the germline V gene are KGHSH and LQKENI. V was cut by 8 bases and J by 0 bases, with 13 bases left in between. The CDR3 has 14 amino acids. The chain's CDR3 is CASRSGSMNTEAFF. DNA for the CDR3: TGTGCCAGCCGGTCCGGGTCCATGAACACTGAAGCTTTCTTT.

The chain recombines TRBV5-1 with TRBJ1-4; 7 nucleotides line up with TRBD1. The CDR3 has 17 amino acids. The V segment lost 1 base and the J segment 8 bases; nucleotides outside the gene matches: 14. Germline values: CDR1 SGHRS, CDR2 YFSETQ. The CDR3 sequence is CASSLTNYRDRREKLFF. As DNA, the CDR3 is TGCGCCAGCAGCTTGACGAATTACCGGGACAGACGGGAAAAACTGTTTTTT.